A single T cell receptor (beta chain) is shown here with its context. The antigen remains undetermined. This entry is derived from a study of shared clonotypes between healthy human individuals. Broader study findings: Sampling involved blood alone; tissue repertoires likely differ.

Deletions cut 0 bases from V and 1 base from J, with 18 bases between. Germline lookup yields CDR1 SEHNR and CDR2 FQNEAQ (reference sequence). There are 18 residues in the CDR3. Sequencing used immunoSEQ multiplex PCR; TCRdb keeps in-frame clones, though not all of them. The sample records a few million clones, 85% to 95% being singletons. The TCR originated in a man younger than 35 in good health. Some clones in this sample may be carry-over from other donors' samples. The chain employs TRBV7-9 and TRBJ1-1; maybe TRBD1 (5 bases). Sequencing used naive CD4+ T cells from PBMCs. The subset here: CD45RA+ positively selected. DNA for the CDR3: TGTGCCAGCAGCTTAGCAGTGGGGGGGTATACCACGAACACTGAAGCTTTCTTT. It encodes CASSLAVGGYTTNTEAFF.